The 12 T cell receptor beta chains given below trace back to one sample, sequenced in a study of OX40 agonist ivuxolimab in advanced cancers. Using immunoSEQ multiplex PCR, the repertoire was profiled, and TCRdb retains in-frame clones only, with some absent. This sample has about 32,000 clones, with under 85% found just once. Sequencing was performed on CD4+ or CD8+ T cells sorted from blood, taken in a trial of the OX40 agonist ivuxolimab. Receptors were obtained from an adult with an advanced solid tumor such as melanoma, head and neck, liver or kidney cancer.

The chain employs TRBV23-1 and TRBJ1-3; possible D gene TRBD1, 5 bases. TRBV23-1 is an open reading frame whose function is uncertain. V was shortened by 0 bases and J by 0 bases, with 9 bases between the two germline ends. CDR3 length: 16 residues. CDR3 in DNA: TGCGCCAGCAGTCAATCGCAGGGCCACTCTGGAAACACCATATATTTT. The encoded protein is CASSQSQGHSGNTIYF.

This chain's CDR3 is CASSQLAGDADTQYF. CDR3 coding DNA: TGTGCCAGCAGTCAACTAGCGGGAGACGCAGATACGCAGTATTTT. This sequence joins TRBV6-1 and TRBJ2-3; 11 nucleotides align to TRBD2. Germline V gene data show CDR1 as MNHNS and CDR2 as SASEGT. CDR3 length: 15 amino acids. With V trimmed by 5 bases and J by 4 bases, 5 bases remained unmatched.

V usage is TRBV6-5 and J usage is TRBJ2-7; D is undetermined. The ends were cut back, 0 bases at V and 4 bases at J, with 10 bases in the middle. CDR1 MNHEY and CDR2 SVGAGI come from the germline V gene. CDR3 length equals 14 residues. CDR3 nucleotides: TGTGCCAGCAGTTACTCCGGCGGTCGGTACGAGCAGTACTTC. Translated, it gives CASSYSGGRYEQYF.

The V call is TRBV9, the J call TRBJ2-1; D is unclear. The germline V gene encodes CDR1 SGDLS and CDR2 YYNGEE. Trimming removed 4 bases at V and 0 bases at J, with 11 bases between. The CDR3 loop spans 15 amino acids. The CDR3 nucleotides read TGTGCCAGCAGCCCGGGTACTTCCTCCTACAATGAGCAGTTCTTC. Amino acids: CASSPGTSSYNEQFF.

This rearrangement joins TRBV6-1 to TRBJ2-3, with D hard to call. Germline V gene sequence: CDR1 MNHNS, CDR2 SASEGT. The V gene lost 2 bases and the J gene lost 4 bases, with 4 bases spanning the gap. The length of the CDR3 is 12 residues. The CDR3 sequence is CASSEFSDTQYF. CDR3 in DNA: TGTGCCAGCAGTGAATTCTCAGATACGCAGTATTTT.

The J gene is TRBJ2-3, the V gene TRBV28; D possibly corresponds to TRBD2 (5 bases). The CDR3 runs 12 residues. Per the germline V gene, CDR1 is MDHEN and CDR2 is SYDVKM. Trimming removed 5 bases at V and 5 bases at J, with 8 bases between. The CDR3 DNA reads as TGTGCCAGCAGTCCCGGGGAAGATACGCAGTATTTT. It is translated as CASSPGEDTQYF.

The chain joins TRBV6-6 to TRBJ1-5, with no clear D. The germline V and J ends were trimmed by 0 bases and 5 bases, with 5 bases remaining between them. The germline V gene has CDR1 MNHNY and CDR2 SVGAGI (reference sequence). This CDR3 contains 13 residues. In DNA, the CDR3 is TGTGCCAGCAGTTACTCGGAGGATCAGCCCCAGCATTTT. Protein product: CASSYSEDQPQHF.

The chain links TRBV9 to TRBJ2-7; either TRBD1 or TRBD2 may supply D (5 bases each). The germline CDR1 and CDR2 sequences are SGDLS and YYNGEE. The ends were cut back, 4 bases at V and 2 bases at J, with 19 bases in the middle. The CDR3 is 16 amino acids. DNA for the CDR3: TGTGCCAGCAGCTCCGATGTGATGGGGACCCCCTACGAGCAGTACTTC. As protein: CASSSDVMGTPYEQYF.

The chain is built from TRBV4-1 and TRBJ2-1; D is undetermined. Germline assignment: CDR1 MGHRA and CDR2 YSYEKL. The CDR3 sequence is 12 residues long. Between the trimmed V and J ends, which lost 1 base and 4 bases, there was a span of 2 bases. CDR3 nucleotide sequence: TGCGCCAGCAGCCAAGGATACAATGAGCAGTTCTTC. Translation gives CASSQGYNEQFF.

The chain uses TRBV14 and TRBJ2-2, with 7 bases fitting TRBD2. CDR3 size: 16 residues. Germline V lookup: CDR1 SGHDN, CDR2 FVKESK. V gave up 4 bases and J gave up 4 bases; unmatched junction bases: 9. This CDR3 is CASSLLGTSVTGELFF. CDR3 in DNA: TGTGCCAGCAGCCTTTTAGGAACTAGCGTCACCGGGGAGCTGTTTTTT.

This clone qualifies as large. This sequence joins TRBV19 and TRBJ1-5, with D uncertain. Germline V gene lookup returns CDR1 LNHDA and CDR2 SQIVND (reference sequence). Trimming shortened V by 5 bases and J by 6 bases, and 14 bases separated the two germline ends. The CDR3 is 14 amino acids. CDR3 coding DNA: TGTGCCAGTAGTTTCGGACCGGAGGGTCAGCCCCAGCATTTT. Its protein is CASSFGPEGQPQHF.

This sequence joins TRBV30 and TRBJ2-4; TRBD1 agrees at 9 bases. This CDR3 contains 13 residues. In germline, CDR1 is GTSNPN, CDR2 SVGIG (reference sequence). V shed 3 bases, J shed 3 bases, and the junction held 0 bases outside the gene matches. The DNA for the CDR3 is TGTGCCTGGAGGACAGGGGGCAAAAACATTCAGTACTTC. Translation: CAWRTGGKNIQYF. Full variable domain (remainder filled in from reference TRBV30 and TRBJ2-4): SQTIHQWPATLVQPVGSPLSLECTVEGTSNPNLYWYRQAAGRGLQLLFYSVGIGQISSEVPQNLSASRPQDRQFILSSKKLLLSDSGFYLCAWRTGGKNIQYFGAGTRLSVL.